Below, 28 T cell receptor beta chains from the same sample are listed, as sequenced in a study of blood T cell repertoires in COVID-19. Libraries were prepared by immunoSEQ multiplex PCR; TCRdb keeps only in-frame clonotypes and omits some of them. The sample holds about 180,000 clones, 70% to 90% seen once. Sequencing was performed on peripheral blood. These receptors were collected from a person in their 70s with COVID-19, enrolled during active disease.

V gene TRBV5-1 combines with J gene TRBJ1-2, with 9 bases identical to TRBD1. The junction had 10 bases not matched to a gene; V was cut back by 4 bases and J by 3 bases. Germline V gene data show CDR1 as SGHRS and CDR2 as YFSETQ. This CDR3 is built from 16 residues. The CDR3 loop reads CASSVPGQGLDYGYTF. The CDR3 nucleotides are TGCGCCAGCAGCGTTCCGGGACAGGGTTTAGACTATGGCTACACCTTC.

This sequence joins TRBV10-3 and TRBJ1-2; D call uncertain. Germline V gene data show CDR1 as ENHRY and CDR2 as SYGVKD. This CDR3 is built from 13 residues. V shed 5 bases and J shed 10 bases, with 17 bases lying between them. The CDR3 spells CAISMMIDGLYTF. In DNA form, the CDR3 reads TGTGCCATCAGTATGATGATAGACGGACTCTACACCTTC.

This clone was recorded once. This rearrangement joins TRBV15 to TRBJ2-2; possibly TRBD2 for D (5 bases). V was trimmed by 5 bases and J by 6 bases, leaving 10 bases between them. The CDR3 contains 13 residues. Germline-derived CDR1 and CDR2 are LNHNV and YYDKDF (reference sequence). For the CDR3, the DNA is TGTGCCACCAGCGTGGAGAGGGCCGGGGAGCTGTTTTTT. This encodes CATSVERAGELFF.

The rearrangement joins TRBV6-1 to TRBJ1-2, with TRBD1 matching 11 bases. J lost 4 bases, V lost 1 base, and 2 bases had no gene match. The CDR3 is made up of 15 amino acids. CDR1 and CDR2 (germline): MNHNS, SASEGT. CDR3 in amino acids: CASSEVDRGPYGYTF. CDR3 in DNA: TGTGCCAGCAGTGAAGTGGACAGGGGGCCCTATGGCTACACCTTC.

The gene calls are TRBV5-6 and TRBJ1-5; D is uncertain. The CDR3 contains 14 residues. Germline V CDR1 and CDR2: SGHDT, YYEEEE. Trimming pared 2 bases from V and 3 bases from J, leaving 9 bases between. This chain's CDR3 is CASSFLTDNQPQHF. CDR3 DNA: TGTGCCAGCAGCTTTCTCACAGACAATCAGCCCCAGCATTTT.

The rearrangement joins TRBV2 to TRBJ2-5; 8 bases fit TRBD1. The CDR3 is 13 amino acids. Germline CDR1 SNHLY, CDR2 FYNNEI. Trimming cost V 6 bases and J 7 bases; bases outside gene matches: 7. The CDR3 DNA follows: TGTGCCAGCAGAGGACAGGGCGGCGCGACCCAGTACTTC. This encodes CASRGQGGATQYF.

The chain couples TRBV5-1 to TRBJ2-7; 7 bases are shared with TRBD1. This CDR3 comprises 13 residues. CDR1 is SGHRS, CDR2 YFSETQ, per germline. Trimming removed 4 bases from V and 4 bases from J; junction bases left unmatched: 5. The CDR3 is CASSRDRIYEQYF. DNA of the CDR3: TGCGCCAGCAGCCGGGACAGAATTTACGAGCAGTACTTC.

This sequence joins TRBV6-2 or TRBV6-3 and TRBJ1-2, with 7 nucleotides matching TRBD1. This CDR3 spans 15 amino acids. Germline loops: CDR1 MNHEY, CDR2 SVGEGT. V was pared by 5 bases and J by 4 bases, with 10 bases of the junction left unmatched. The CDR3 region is CASSAMTGIAYGYTF. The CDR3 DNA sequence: TGTGCCAGCAGTGCGATGACAGGGATCGCCTATGGCTACACCTTC.

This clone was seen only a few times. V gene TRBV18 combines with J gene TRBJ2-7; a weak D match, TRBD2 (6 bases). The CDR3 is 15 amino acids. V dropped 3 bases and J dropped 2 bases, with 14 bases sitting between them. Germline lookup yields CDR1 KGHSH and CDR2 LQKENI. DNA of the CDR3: TGTGCCAGCTCACCTGGACTACCAACTACCTACGAGCAGTACTTC. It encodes CASSPGLPTTYEQYF.

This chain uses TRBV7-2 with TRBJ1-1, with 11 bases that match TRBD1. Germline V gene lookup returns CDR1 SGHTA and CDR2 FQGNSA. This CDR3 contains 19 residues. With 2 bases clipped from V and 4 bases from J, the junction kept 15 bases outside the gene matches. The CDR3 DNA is TGTGCCAGCAGCTTATCGGCCAGGACAGGGGGCGGACGTGGCACTGAAGCTTTCTTT. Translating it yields CASSLSARTGGGRGTEAFF.

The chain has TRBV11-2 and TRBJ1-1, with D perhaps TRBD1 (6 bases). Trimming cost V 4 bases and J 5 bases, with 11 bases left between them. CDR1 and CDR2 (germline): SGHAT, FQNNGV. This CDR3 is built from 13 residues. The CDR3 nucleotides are TGTGCCAGCAGCTCAGGGGTGGCTACTGAAGCTTTCTTT. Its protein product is CASSSGVATEAFF.

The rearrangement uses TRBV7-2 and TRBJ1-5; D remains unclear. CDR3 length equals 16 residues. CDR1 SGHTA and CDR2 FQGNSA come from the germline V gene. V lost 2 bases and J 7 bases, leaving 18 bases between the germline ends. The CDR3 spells CASSLFGSSSNQPQHF. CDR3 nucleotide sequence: TGTGCCAGCAGCTTATTTGGGAGCAGTTCAAACCAGCCCCAGCATTTT.

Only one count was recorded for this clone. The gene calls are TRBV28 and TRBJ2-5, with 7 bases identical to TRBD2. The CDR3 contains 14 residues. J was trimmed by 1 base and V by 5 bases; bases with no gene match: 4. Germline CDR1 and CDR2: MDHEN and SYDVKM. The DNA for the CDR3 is TGTGCCAGCAGTGTCGGGGGGATCCAAGAGACCCAGTACTTC. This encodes CASSVGGIQETQYF.

The CDR3, as DNA: TGTGCCAGCAGTTACCGCACGACCGGGAAAACAACAGATACGCAGTATTTT. Protein: CASSYRTTGKTTDTQYF. The V gene is TRBV6-2 or TRBV6-3, the J gene TRBJ2-3, with D perhaps matching TRBD2 (5 bases). Trimming took off 2 bases at V and 3 bases at J, with 18 bases between the two ends. Germline CDR1 MNHEY, CDR2 SVGEGT. This CDR3 has 17 residues.

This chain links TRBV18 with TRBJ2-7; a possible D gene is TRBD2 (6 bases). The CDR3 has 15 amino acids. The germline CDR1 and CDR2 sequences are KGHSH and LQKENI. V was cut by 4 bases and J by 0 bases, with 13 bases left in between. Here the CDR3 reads CASSLDRGSSYEQYF. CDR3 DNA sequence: TGTGCCAGCTCACTCGATCGGGGGAGCTCCTACGAGCAGTACTTC.

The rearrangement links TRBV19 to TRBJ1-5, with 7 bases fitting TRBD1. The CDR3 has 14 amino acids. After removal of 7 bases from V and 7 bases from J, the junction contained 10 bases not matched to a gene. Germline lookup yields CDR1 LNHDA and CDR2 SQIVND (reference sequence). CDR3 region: CASNYRQGGQPQHF. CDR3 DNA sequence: TGTGCCAGTAACTACAGACAGGGAGGACAGCCCCAGCATTTT.

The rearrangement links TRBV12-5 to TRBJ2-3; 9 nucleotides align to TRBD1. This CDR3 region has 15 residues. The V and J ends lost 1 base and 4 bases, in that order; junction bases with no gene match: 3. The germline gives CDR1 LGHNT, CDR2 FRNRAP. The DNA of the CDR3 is TGTGCTAGTGGTTTGGGGGACAGGGTAGCAGATACGCAGTATTTT. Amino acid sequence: CASGLGDRVADTQYF.

CDR3 sequence: CASSRGTGATNEKLFF. The CDR3, as DNA: TGCGCCAGCAGCAGGGGTACGGGGGCAACTAATGAAAAACTGTTTTTT. The chain combines TRBV5-1 with TRBJ1-4; D is perhaps TRBD1 (5 bases). The CDR3 is 16 amino acids. V gave up 4 bases and J gave up 0 bases, with 13 bases separating them. The V gene's germline CDR1 is SGHRS and CDR2 YFSETQ.

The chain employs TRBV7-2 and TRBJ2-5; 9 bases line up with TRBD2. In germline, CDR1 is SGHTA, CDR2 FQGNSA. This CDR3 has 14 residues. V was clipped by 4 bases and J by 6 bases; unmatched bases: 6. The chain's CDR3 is CASSYKAGGQTQYF. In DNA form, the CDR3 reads TGTGCCAGCAGCTACAAAGCGGGAGGTCAGACCCAGTACTTC.

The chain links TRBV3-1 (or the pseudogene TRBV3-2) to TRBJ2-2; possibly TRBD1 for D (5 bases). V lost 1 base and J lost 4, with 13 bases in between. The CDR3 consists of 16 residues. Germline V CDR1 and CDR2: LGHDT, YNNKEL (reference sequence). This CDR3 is CASSQVGLVGTGELFF. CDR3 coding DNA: TGTGCCAGCAGCCAAGTGGGGCTAGTTGGCACCGGGGAGCTGTTTTTT.

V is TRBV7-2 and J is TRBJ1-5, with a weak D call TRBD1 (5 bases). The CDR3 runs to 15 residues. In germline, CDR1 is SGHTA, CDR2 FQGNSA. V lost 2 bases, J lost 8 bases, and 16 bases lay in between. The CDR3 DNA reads TGTGCCAGCAGCTTAAGGAGTGACAGTTGGGAGCCCCAGCATTTT. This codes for CASSLRSDSWEPQHF.

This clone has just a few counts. Here the CDR3 reads CASSLGRGQPQHF. DNA for the CDR3: TGTGCCAGCAGCTTGGGTAGAGGACAGCCCCAGCATTTT. This sequence joins TRBV5-5 and TRBJ1-5; unclear D gene. The length of the CDR3 is 13 residues. Germline values: CDR1 SGHKS, CDR2 YYEKEE (reference sequence). With 0 bases removed from V and 7 bases from J, the gap between germline ends came to 8 bases.

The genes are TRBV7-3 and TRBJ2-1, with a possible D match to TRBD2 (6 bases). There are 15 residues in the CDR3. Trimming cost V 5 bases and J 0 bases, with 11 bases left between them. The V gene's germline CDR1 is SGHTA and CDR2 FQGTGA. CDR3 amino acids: CASSLDGGSYNEQFF. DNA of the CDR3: TGTGCCAGCAGCCTGGACGGGGGCTCCTACAATGAGCAGTTCTTC.

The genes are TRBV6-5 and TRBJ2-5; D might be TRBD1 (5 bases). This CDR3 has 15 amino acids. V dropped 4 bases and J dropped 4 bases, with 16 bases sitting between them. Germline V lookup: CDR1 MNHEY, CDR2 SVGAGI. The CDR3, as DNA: TGTGCCAGCAGTTCCACAGGAGTGCCCCGAGAGACCCAGTACTTC. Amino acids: CASSSTGVPRETQYF.

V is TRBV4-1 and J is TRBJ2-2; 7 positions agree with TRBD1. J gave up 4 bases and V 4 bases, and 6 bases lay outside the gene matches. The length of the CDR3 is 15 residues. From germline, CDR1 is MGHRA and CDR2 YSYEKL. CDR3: CASSPQTGITGELFF. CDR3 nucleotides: TGCGCCAGCAGCCCCCAGACAGGGATCACCGGGGAGCTGTTTTTT.

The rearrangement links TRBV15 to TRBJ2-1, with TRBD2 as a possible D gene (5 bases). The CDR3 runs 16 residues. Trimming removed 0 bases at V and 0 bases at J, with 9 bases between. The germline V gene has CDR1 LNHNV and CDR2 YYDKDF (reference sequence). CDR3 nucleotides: TGTGCCACCAGCAGAGATCTGGCGGGCTCCTACAATGAGCAGTTCTTC. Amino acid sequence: CATSRDLAGSYNEQFF. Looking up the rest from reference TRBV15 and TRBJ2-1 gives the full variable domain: DAMVIQNPRYQVTQFGKPVTLSCSQTLNHNVMYWYQQKSSQAPKLLFHYYDKDFNNEADTPDNFQSRRPNTSFCFLDIRSPGLGDTAMYLCATSRDLAGSYNEQFFGPGTRLTVL.

DNA of the CDR3: TGTGCCAGCTCACCTCGACAGGTTGGAGAGACCCAGTACTTC. It specifies CASSPRQVGETQYF. The chain links TRBV18 to TRBJ2-5; D perhaps matches TRBD1 (6 bases). V was clipped by 3 bases and J by 4 bases, with 12 bases between them. CDR1 and CDR2 from the germline V gene are KGHSH and LQKENI. CDR3 length: 14 residues.

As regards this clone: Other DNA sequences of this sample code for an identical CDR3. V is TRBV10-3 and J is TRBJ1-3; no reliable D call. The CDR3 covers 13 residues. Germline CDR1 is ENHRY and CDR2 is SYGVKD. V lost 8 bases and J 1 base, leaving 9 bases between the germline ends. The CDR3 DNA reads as TGTGCCATCGCTTCGGAGTCTGGAAACACCATATATTTT. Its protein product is CAIASESGNTIYF.